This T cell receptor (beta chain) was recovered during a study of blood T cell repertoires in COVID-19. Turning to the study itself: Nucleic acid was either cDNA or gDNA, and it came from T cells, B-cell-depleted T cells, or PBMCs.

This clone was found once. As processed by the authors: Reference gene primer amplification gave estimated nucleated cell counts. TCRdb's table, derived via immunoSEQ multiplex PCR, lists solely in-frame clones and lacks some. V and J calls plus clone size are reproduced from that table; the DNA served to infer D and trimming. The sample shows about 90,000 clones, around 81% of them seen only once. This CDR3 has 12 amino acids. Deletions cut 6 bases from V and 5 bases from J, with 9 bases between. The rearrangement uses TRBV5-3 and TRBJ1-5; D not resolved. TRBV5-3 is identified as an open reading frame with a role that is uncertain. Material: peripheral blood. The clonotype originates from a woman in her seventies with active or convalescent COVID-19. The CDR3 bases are TGTGCCAGAACTCTACCCTATCAGCCCCAGCATTTT. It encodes CARTLPYQPQHF.